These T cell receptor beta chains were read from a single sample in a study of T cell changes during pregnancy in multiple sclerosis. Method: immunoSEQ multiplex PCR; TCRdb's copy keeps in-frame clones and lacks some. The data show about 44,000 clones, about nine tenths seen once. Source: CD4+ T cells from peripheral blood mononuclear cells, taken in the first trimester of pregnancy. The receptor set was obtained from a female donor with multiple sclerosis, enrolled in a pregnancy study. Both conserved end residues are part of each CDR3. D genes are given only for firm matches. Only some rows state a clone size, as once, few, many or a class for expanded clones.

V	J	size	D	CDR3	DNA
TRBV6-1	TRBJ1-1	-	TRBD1	CASRGQFNTEAFF	TGTGCCAGCAGGGGACAGTTTAACACTGAAGCTTTCTTT
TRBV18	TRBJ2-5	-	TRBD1	CASSPRALGQPQETQYF	TGTGCCAGCTCACCAAGGGCGCTGGGACAGCCACAAGAGACCCAGTACTTC
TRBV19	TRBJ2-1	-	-	CATQRVSGETYNEQFF	TGTGCCACCCAGAGAGTTAGCGGAGAGACCTACAATGAGCAGTTCTTC
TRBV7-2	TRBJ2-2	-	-	CASSLDRVGPGELFF	TGTGCCAGCAGCTTAGACAGGGTCGGGCCCGGGGAGCTGTTTTTT
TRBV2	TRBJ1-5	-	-	CASDQGNQPQHF	TGTGCCAGCGACCAGGGCAATCAGCCCCAGCATTTT
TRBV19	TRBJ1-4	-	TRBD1	CASSSGTGGPEKLFF	TGTGCCAGTAGTTCCGGGACAGGGGGCCCTGAAAAACTGTTTTTT
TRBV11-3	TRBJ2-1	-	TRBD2	CASSPGWREGPSYNEQFF	TGTGCCAGCAGCCCCGGGTGGCGGGAGGGCCCCTCCTACAATGAGCAGTTCTTC
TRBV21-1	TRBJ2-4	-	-	CASSLLGVAKNIQYF	TGTGCCAGCAGCCTCCTCGGGGTAGCCAAAAACATTCAGTACTTC
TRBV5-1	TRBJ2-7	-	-	CASSLARSTYEQYF	TGCGCCAGCAGCTTGGCCCGGTCAACCTACGAGCAGTACTTC
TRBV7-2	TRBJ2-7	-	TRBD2	CASSLGTSGRGSSYEQYF	TGTGCCAGCAGCCTTGGGACTAGCGGGAGGGGTAGCTCCTACGAGCAGTACTTC
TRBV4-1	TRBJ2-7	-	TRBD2	CASSQDPREGFSYEQYF	TGCGCCAGCAGCCAAGATCCCCGGGAGGGATTCTCCTACGAGCAGTACTTC
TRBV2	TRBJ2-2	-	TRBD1	CAIFRTGTVSPNTGELFF	TGTGCCATTTTCCGCACCGGGACAGTAAGCCCCAACACCGGGGAGCTGTTTTTT
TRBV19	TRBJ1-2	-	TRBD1	CASSIRTGGNGYTF	TGTGCCAGTAGTATCCGGACAGGGGGAAATGGCTACACCTTC
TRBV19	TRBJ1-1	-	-	CASSGGRGMNTEAFF	TGTGCCAGTAGTGGGGGTCGGGGGATGAACACTGAAGCTTTCTTT
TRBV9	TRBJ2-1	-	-	CASSVGSRRTDNEQFF	TGTGCCAGCAGCGTAGGTTCTAGGAGGACGGACAATGAGCAGTTCTTC
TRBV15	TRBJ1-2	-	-	CATSRVRGAGNGYTF	TGTGCCACCAGCAGGGTCAGGGGCGCGGGTAATGGCTACACCTTC
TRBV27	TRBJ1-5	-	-	CASKGRVGASNQPQHF	TGTGCCAGCAAAGGGAGGGTAGGGGCGAGCAATCAGCCCCAGCATTTT
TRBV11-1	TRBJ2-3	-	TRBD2	CASSLLLAGITDTQYF	TGTGCCAGCAGCTTGTTACTAGCGGGTATCACAGATACGCAGTATTTT
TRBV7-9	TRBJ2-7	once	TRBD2	CASSLELAGYNEQYF	TGTGCCAGCAGCTTAGAGCTAGCGGGATATAACGAGCAGTACTTC
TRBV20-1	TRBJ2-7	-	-	CSASREYEQYF	TGCAGTGCTAGTCGGGAGTACGAGCAGTACTTC
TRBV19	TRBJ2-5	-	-	CASSRVGETQYF	TGTGCCAGTAGTAGAGTCGGAGAGACCCAGTACTTC
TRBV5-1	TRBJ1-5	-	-	CASSLTPGVNQPQHF	TGCGCCAGCAGCTTGACCCCAGGGGTCAATCAGCCCCAGCATTTT
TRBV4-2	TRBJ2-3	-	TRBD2	CASSQAGTSGSGTDTQYF	TGTGCCAGCAGCCAAGCCGGGACTAGCGGGAGTGGCACAGATACGCAGTATTTT
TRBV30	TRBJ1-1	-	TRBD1	CAGYGDRAVGTEAFF	TGTGCCGGGTACGGGGACAGGGCGGTGGGCACTGAAGCTTTCTTT
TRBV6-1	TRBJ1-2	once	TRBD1	CASSEPGTGGDGYTF	TGTGCCAGCAGTGAACCAGGGACAGGGGGAGATGGCTACACCTTC
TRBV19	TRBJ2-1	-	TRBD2	CASSTGNSGSKNEQFF	TGTGCCAGTAGTACCGGTAATAGCGGGAGTAAAAATGAGCAGTTCTTC
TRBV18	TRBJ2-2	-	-	CASSSYRATGELFF	TGTGCCAGCTCGTCCTACAGGGCCACCGGGGAGCTGTTTTTT
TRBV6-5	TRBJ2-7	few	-	CASSYPGSHHEQYF	TGTGCCAGCAGTTACCCCGGGAGTCACCACGAGCAGTACTTC
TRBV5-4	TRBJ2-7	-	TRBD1	CASSHRGVGYEQYF	TGTGCCAGCAGCCACAGGGGCGTGGGTTACGAGCAGTACTTC
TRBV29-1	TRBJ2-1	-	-	CSAGDSPGSYNEQFF	TGCAGCGCTGGGGACAGCCCCGGGAGCTACAATGAGCAGTTCTTC
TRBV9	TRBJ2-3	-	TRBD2	CASSPPPGTSVTDTQYF	TGTGCCAGCAGTCCTCCACCGGGGACTAGCGTCACAGATACGCAGTATTTT
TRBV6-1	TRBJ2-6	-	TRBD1	CASSGDRGGPSGANVLTF	TGTGCCAGCAGTGGCGACAGGGGGGGACCTTCTGGGGCCAACGTCCTGACTTTC
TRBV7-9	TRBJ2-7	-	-	CASSPGLPEYEQYF	TGTGCCAGCAGCCCAGGACTGCCGGAATACGAGCAGTACTTC
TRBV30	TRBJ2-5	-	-	CAWSNSGRATQYF	TGTGCCTGGAGTAACAGCGGGCGGGCGACCCAGTACTTC
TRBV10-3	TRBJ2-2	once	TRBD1	CAISEWGTGANTGELFF	TGTGCCATCAGTGAATGGGGGACAGGGGCGAACACCGGGGAGCTGTTTTTT
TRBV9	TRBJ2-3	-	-	CASSVREGGSTDTQYF	TGTGCCAGCAGCGTACGGGAAGGGGGAAGCACAGATACGCAGTATTTT
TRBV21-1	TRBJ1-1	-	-	CASVPDRGRDTEAFF	TGTGCCAGCGTTCCGGACAGGGGGCGGGACACTGAAGCTTTCTTT
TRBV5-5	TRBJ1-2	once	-	CASSTPQESNYGYTF	TGTGCCAGCAGTACCCCGCAGGAATCTAACTATGGCTACACCTTC
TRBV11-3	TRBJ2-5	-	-	CASSLEGGTQYF	TGTGCCAGCAGCTTGGAAGGGGGGACCCAGTACTTC
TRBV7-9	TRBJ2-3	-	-	CASSLAREVSTDTQYF	TGTGCCAGCAGCTTAGCGAGGGAGGTTAGCACAGATACGCAGTATTTT
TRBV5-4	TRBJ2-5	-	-	CASSLGRNQETQYF	TGTGCCAGCAGCTTGGGGAGAAATCAAGAGACCCAGTACTTC
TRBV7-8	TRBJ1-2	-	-	CASSLGGIRTPGGYTF	TGTGCCAGCAGCTTAGGGGGTATACGGACCCCGGGGGGCTACACCTTC
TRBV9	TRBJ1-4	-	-	CASSPRAGNEANEKLFF	TGTGCCAGCAGCCCACGGGCAGGGAACGAGGCTAATGAAAAACTGTTTTTT
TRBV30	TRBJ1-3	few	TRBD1	CAWNHRPGQGAAGNTIYF	TGTGCCTGGAACCATCGCCCGGGACAGGGGGCTGCAGGAAACACCATATATTTT
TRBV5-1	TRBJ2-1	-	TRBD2	CASSQLAGEGNEQFF	TGCGCCAGCAGCCAACTAGCGGGAGAGGGTAATGAGCAGTTCTTC
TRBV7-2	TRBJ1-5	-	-	CASSATGNNQPQHF	TGTGCCAGCAGCGCGACAGGCAACAATCAGCCCCAGCATTTT
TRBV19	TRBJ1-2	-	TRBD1	CASSIATGYGYTF	TGTGCCAGTAGTATAGCGACAGGGTATGGCTACACCTTC
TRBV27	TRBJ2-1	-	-	CATGGPIYNEQFF	TGTGCCACCGGGGGACCAATTTACAATGAGCAGTTCTTC
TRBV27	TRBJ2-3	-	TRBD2	CASRHRGGREDTQYF	TGTGCCAGCAGGCACAGAGGCGGGAGGGAGGATACGCAGTATTTT
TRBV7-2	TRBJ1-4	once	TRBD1	CASSKDRVVEKLFF	TGTGCCAGCAGCAAAGACAGGGTCGTTGAAAAACTGTTTTTT
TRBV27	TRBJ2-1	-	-	CASSLPGFYNEQFF	TGTGCCAGCAGTCTCCCGGGGTTCTACAATGAGCAGTTCTTC
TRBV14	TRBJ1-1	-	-	CASSPLAGMNTEAFF	TGTGCCAGCAGCCCCCTGGCGGGGATGAACACTGAAGCTTTCTTT
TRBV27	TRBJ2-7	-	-	CASRGPKYSYEQYF	TGTGCCAGCAGGGGGCCAAAATACTCCTACGAGCAGTACTTC
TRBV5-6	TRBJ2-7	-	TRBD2	CASSRSYGLAGTEQYF	TGTGCCAGCAGCCGTTCCTACGGACTAGCGGGGACTGAGCAGTACTTC
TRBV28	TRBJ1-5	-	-	CASTDRPNQPQHF	TGTGCCAGCACTGACAGGCCCAATCAGCCCCAGCATTTT
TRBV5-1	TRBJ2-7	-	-	CASSLEPLTYEQYF	TGCGCCAGCAGCTTGGAGCCCCTAACCTACGAGCAGTACTTC
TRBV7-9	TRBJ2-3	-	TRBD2	CASSLVAGGADTQYF	TGTGCCAGCAGCTTAGTAGCGGGAGGAGCAGATACGCAGTATTTT
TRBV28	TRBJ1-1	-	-	CASSYLTQGEAFF	TGTGCCAGCAGTTACCTGACCCAGGGTGAAGCTTTCTTT
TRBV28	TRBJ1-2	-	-	CASSLAGSYGYTF	TGTGCCAGCAGTTTGGCCGGGTCTTATGGCTACACCTTC
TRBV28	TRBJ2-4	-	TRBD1	CASSYPGGNADIQYF	TGTGCCAGCAGTTACCCAGGGGGCAACGCAGACATTCAGTACTTC